This T cell receptor (beta chain) was identified in a study of siplizumab effects on memory and regulatory T cells. General observations from the study: A major contribution to the alloresponse seemed to be made by naive T cells, which seemed more diverse than memory cells. Alloreactive sequences traceable to unstimulated CD4+ memory cells were significantly reduced by siplizumab. Controls had more than 25% Treg-derived mappable alloreactive CD4+ clones on average, versus around 64% with siplizumab.

The study assayed approximately 100,000 TCR templates per sample. Sequencing was performed with immunoSEQ multiplex PCR; in TCRdb, only in-frame clones are kept and a portion is missing. Among around 100,000 clones, 94% were seen once, and the ten largest hold less than 0.4%. Points on this clone: Antigen: not known.

V was clipped by 3 bases and J by 4 bases, with 10 bases between them. The length of the CDR3 is 14 residues. Germline lookup yields CDR1 LNHDA and CDR2 SQIVND (reference sequence). Sequenced material: non-Treg CD4+ T cells sorted from blood. The chain employs TRBV19 and TRBJ2-1; no firm D call. This sequence originates from a human donor in good health. The DNA for the CDR3 is TGTGCCAGTAGTATTAGTAGATCGTACAATGAGCAGTTCTTC. As protein: CASSISRSYNEQFF.